This entry is about one TCR beta chain. The data were obtained in a study of blood T cell repertoires in COVID-19. Looking at the study overall: Sample material is recorded as cDNA or gDNA derived from T cells, B-cell-depleted T cells, or PBMCs.

Original analysis: Scientists estimated how many nucleated cells there were by amplifying reference gene primers. The repertoire was sequenced with immunoSEQ multiplex PCR; TCRdb's copy has only in-frame clones and lacks some. V and J calls and clone size follow that table, whereas D and trimming were derived from the DNA. The sample has about 100,000 clones; around 81% are singletons. Seattle-derived patients entered the study during active infection and were followed longitudinally. Germline CDR1 reads MDHEN; CDR2 reads SYDVKM. This CDR3 is built from 19 residues. The V end was cut by 0 bases, the J end by 0 bases, with 20 bases between.

The chain couples TRBV28 to TRBJ1-1; TRBD1 might be the D (5 bases). The sequencing sample was made of peripheral blood. This TCR was sampled from a man older than 75 with COVID-19, enrolled during active disease. The CDR3: CASSLWPLAGNRVNTEAFF. CDR3 nucleotide sequence: TGTGCCAGCAGTTTATGGCCGTTGGCAGGGAACCGAGTGAACACTGAAGCTTTCTTT.